One sample yielded the 31 T cell receptor beta chains listed below, sequenced in a study of blood T cell repertoires in COVID-19. Assay used: immunoSEQ multiplex PCR; TCRdb lists only in-frame clones, some missing. The profile shows more than 85,000 clones, approximately 80% of them singletons. Sequencing was done on a sample of peripheral blood. The receptors come from a woman between 45 and 60 years old with acute or convalescent COVID-19.

The genes are TRBV6-5 and TRBJ1-6; D is unclear. Trimming shortened V by 6 bases and J by 7 bases, and 13 bases separated the two germline ends. The CDR3 totals 14 residues. Per germline, CDR1 MNHEY and CDR2 SVGAGI. The CDR3, as DNA: TGTGCCAGCAGGCAGGTCGGTGGGAATTCACCCCTCCACTTT. Translation gives CASRQVGGNSPLHF.

The CDR3 reads CASSLQGGFAEAFF. The CDR3 coding sequence is TGTGCCAGCAGTCTCCAGGGAGGATTCGCTGAAGCTTTCTTT. The J gene is TRBJ1-1, the V gene TRBV28; tentatively, D is TRBD1 (5 bases). Germline lookup yields CDR1 MDHEN and CDR2 SYDVKM. This CDR3 is built from 14 residues. The V and J ends lost 5 bases and 6 bases respectively, with 16 bases between them.

This rearrangement joins TRBV3-1 (or the pseudogene TRBV3-2) to TRBJ2-5; unclear D gene. Germline lookup yields CDR1 LGHDT and CDR2 YNNKEL (reference sequence). V dropped 3 bases and J dropped 2 bases, with 7 bases sitting between them. There are 13 residues in the CDR3. The CDR3 region has the DNA TGTGCCAGCAGCCAGGCCATACAAGAGACCCAGTACTTC. Translation: CASSQAIQETQYF.

The chain recombines TRBV10-2 with TRBJ1-1, with D tentatively TRBD1 (5 bases). CDR1 is WSHSY and CDR2 is SAAADI in the germline V gene. V dropped 6 bases and J dropped 7 bases, with 15 bases sitting between them. The CDR3 sequence is 13 residues long. The CDR3 reads CASRAGTLGEAFF. The CDR3 DNA reads TGCGCCAGCAGGGCCGGGACTCTGGGTGAAGCTTTCTTT.

The chain links TRBV7-2 to TRBJ2-1, with 9 bases identical to TRBD2. The germline V gene has CDR1 SGHTA and CDR2 FQGNSA. CDR3 length: 13 amino acids. The junction had 6 bases not matched to a gene; V was cut back by 6 bases and J by 9 bases. For the CDR3, the DNA is TGTGCCAGCAGAAGGGCGGGGGGGAGTGAGCAGTTCTTC. Its protein product is CASRRAGGSEQFF.

The chain is built from TRBV6-5 and TRBJ2-1; 13 bases agree with TRBD2. Germline V gene data show CDR1 as MNHEY and CDR2 as SVGAGI. The CDR3 loop spans 15 amino acids. The V and J ends lost 5 bases and 7 bases, in that order; junction bases with no gene match: 5. This chain's CDR3 is CASSKLAGGQNEQFF. Written as DNA, the CDR3 is TGTGCCAGCAGTAAACTAGCGGGGGGGCAAAATGAGCAGTTCTTC.

This sequence joins TRBV11-2 and TRBJ1-5; D is possibly TRBD1 (5 bases). This CDR3 comprises 15 residues. Trimming removed 0 bases at V and 8 bases at J, with 14 bases between. From germline, CDR1 is SGHAT and CDR2 FQNNGV. Here the CDR3 reads CASSLDRQPSEPQHF. CDR3 in DNA: TGTGCCAGCAGCTTAGACCGACAGCCCAGTGAGCCCCAGCATTTT.

V gene TRBV3-1 (or the pseudogene TRBV3-2) combines with J gene TRBJ2-1; D might be TRBD2 (6 bases). The CDR3 sequence is 13 residues long. CDR1 LGHDT and CDR2 YNNKEL come from the germline V gene (reference sequence). V dropped 1 base and J dropped 10 bases, with 11 bases sitting between them. The CDR3 DNA reads as TGTGCCAGCAGCCAAGTGGAGGGTAGGGAGCAGTTCTTC. Translating gives CASSQVEGREQFF.

The CDR3 sequence: CASIGIAGNNEQFF. The CDR3 nucleotides are TGTGCCAGCATCGGGATAGCGGGGAACAATGAGCAGTTCTTC. V and J are TRBV2 and TRBJ2-1; the match to TRBD2 covers 8 bases. With 7 bases clipped from V and 5 bases from J, the junction kept 7 bases outside the gene matches. CDR1 is SNHLY and CDR2 is FYNNEI in the germline V gene. CDR3 length: 14 amino acids.

The chain combines TRBV7-2 with TRBJ2-5, with 12 bases fitting TRBD2. The V gene's germline CDR1 is SGHTA and CDR2 FQGNSA. The J segment lost 5 bases and the V segment lost 5 bases, leaving 9 bases of the junction unmatched. The CDR3 contains 16 residues. The CDR3 DNA is TGTGCCAGCAGCCCTTCTAGCGGGGGGGCCCAGGAGACCCAGTACTTC. As protein: CASSPSSGGAQETQYF.

The chain combines TRBV5-1 with TRBJ2-3; TRBD1 matches 8 bases. The CDR3 extends over 14 amino acids. CDR1 SGHRS and CDR2 YFSETQ come from the germline V gene. V lost 4 bases and J lost 3; bases outside the gene matches: 4. In DNA, the CDR3 is TGCGCCAGCAGCCTCTGGACAGGGACAGATACGCAGTATTTT. Translating gives CASSLWTGTDTQYF.

The chain carries TRBV6-1 and TRBJ1-2; TRBD1 agrees at 7 bases. CDR3 length: 16 residues. Per the germline V gene, CDR1 is MNHNS and CDR2 is SASEGT. The trim removed 3 bases at V and 4 bases at J, leaving 11 bases unmatched. The CDR3 here is CASSDRQGVSFYGYTF. CDR3 nucleotide sequence: TGTGCCAGCAGTGATAGACAGGGAGTGTCGTTCTATGGCTACACCTTC.

The chain recombines TRBV10-3 with TRBJ2-2; TRBD2 matches at 12 bases. After removal of 8 bases from V and 7 bases from J, the junction contained 14 bases not matched to a gene. Germline values: CDR1 ENHRY, CDR2 SYGVKD. The CDR3 spans 17 residues. CDR3 loop: CAISPQLAGGQGGELFF. In nucleotides, the CDR3 is TGTGCCATCTCCCCCCAACTAGCGGGGGGACAGGGCGGGGAGCTGTTTTTT.

The CDR3 DNA sequence: TGTGCCAGCAGCATAGACAGGGGACGTTCACCCCTCCACTTT. Its protein is CASSIDRGRSPLHF. The gene calls are TRBV6-5 and TRBJ1-6, with 8 positions matching TRBD1. Germline CDR1 reads MNHEY; CDR2 reads SVGAGI. V shed 6 bases, J shed 9 bases, and the junction held 7 bases outside the gene matches. This CDR3 is built from 14 residues.

V is TRBV24-1 and J is TRBJ2-3; possible D gene TRBD1, 6 bases. The CDR3 runs 13 residues. Germline loops: CDR1 KGHDR, CDR2 SFDVKD. The V gene lost 10 bases and the J gene lost 0 bases, with 10 bases spanning the gap. Written as DNA, the CDR3 is TGTGCCACTAGGGGGTCCAGCACAGATACGCAGTATTTT. Translation: CATRGSSTDTQYF.

The chain uses TRBV24-1 and TRBJ2-2; 7 positions match TRBD2. With 8 bases clipped from V and 2 bases from J, the junction kept 7 bases outside the gene matches. Germline V lookup: CDR1 KGHDR, CDR2 SFDVKD. This CDR3 spans 15 amino acids. CDR3 sequence: CATIRRGENTGELFF. Written as DNA, the CDR3 is TGTGCCACCATTAGACGGGGGGAAAACACCGGGGAGCTGTTTTTT.

Comments on this clone: Other DNA variants within this sample encode the same CDR3. The chain recombines TRBV19 with TRBJ1-3; D is ambiguous. The CDR3 extends over 14 amino acids. Trimming cost V 5 bases and J 4 bases, with 12 bases left between them. Germline CDR1 LNHDA, CDR2 SQIVND (reference sequence). In DNA, the CDR3 is TGTGCCAGTAGTCCCTCTACGGGAGGAAACACCATATATTTT. It translates to CASSPSTGGNTIYF.

This clone has a count of ten or more. This chain links TRBV5-1 with TRBJ2-3; D is perhaps TRBD1 (6 bases). V was shortened by 3 bases and J by 3 bases, with 11 bases between the two germline ends. The CDR3 is 14 residues long. Germline assignment: CDR1 SGHRS and CDR2 YFSETQ. CDR3 nucleotides: TGCGCCAGCAGCTCCCAGGGGAGAACAGATACGCAGTATTTT. As protein: CASSSQGRTDTQYF.

The V call is TRBV7-9, the J call TRBJ1-2, with 7 positions matching TRBD1. From germline, CDR1 is SEHNR and CDR2 FQNEAQ (reference sequence). This CDR3 region has 16 residues. V trimming: 5 bases; J trimming: 1 base; junction bases outside the gene matches: 10. CDR3 DNA sequence: TGTGCCAGCAGCCAAGTATTGGGACAGCTTAACTATGGCTACACCTTC. Its protein product is CASSQVLGQLNYGYTF.

To note about this clone: This sample includes further DNA sequences coding for the same CDR3. The J gene is TRBJ1-2, the V gene TRBV7-9, with TRBD1 matching 11 bases. There are 14 residues in the CDR3. Germline V gives CDR1 SEHNR, CDR2 FQNEAQ (reference sequence). Unmatched junction bases numbered 3, after V lost 5 bases and J lost 4 bases. The CDR3 nucleotides are TGTGCCAGCAGCCCGGGACAGGGGGGCTATGGCTACACCTTC. The encoded protein is CASSPGQGGYGYTF.

This clone appeared once. The V gene is TRBV23-1, the J gene TRBJ1-1, with D perhaps matching TRBD1 (5 bases). TRBV23-1 is placed among ORFs of uncertain function. Trimming left V 7 bases short and J 0 bases short, with 9 bases between. The CDR3 has 13 residues. The CDR3 spells CASTHRMNTEAFF. CDR3 sequence (DNA): TGCGCCAGCACTCACAGGATGAACACTGAAGCTTTCTTT.

The chain carries TRBV7-6 and TRBJ2-1; 7 bases map to TRBD2. V gave up 7 bases and J gave up 3 bases; unmatched junction bases: 12. CDR3 length: 16 amino acids. Germline CDR1 is SGHVS and CDR2 is FNYEAQ. CDR3 coding DNA: TGTGCCAGCACCCGCGGGGGTTCCTCCGACTACAATGAGCAGTTCTTC. This codes for CASTRGGSSDYNEQFF.

This chain joins TRBV19 and TRBJ1-1; D perhaps matches TRBD1 (5 bases). Germline values: CDR1 LNHDA, CDR2 SQIVND (reference sequence). The CDR3 totals 13 residues. V lost 0 bases and J 10 bases, leaving 12 bases between the germline ends. CDR3 protein: CASSIEQGWIAFF. CDR3 sequence (DNA): TGTGCCAGTAGTATAGAGCAGGGTTGGATAGCTTTCTTT.

The J gene is TRBJ1-1, the V gene TRBV30; D gene unclear. Trimming left V 0 bases short and J 8 bases short, with 10 bases between. The CDR3 is 12 residues long. Germline assignment: CDR1 GTSNPN and CDR2 SVGIG (reference sequence). CDR3 loop: CAWSVRGLEAFF. CDR3 nucleotide sequence: TGTGCCTGGAGTGTACGAGGCCTCGAAGCTTTCTTT.

The V call is TRBV5-1, the J call TRBJ2-2, with 7 bases identical to TRBD2. This CDR3 spans 15 amino acids. Per germline, CDR1 SGHRS and CDR2 YFSETQ. Losses at the gene ends were 6 bases for V and 1 base for J; bases not matched to a gene: 6. The CDR3 DNA sequence: TGCGCCAGCACCCGGGGGGACGGGAACACCGGGGAGCTGTTTTTT. Its protein product is CASTRGDGNTGELFF.

This rearrangement joins TRBV18 to TRBJ1-4, with unresolved D. Trimming cost V 4 bases and J 8 bases, with 11 bases left between them. This CDR3 region has 13 residues. The germline V gene encodes CDR1 KGHSH and CDR2 LQKENI. CDR3 loop: CASSQREFEKLFF. CDR3 nucleotides: TGTGCCAGCTCACAACGCGAATTCGAAAAACTGTTTTTT.

In its sample, this clone was seen a few times. The V and J genes are TRBV5-4 and TRBJ1-4; 8 bases agree with TRBD1. V trimming: 3 bases; J trimming: 8 bases; junction bases outside the gene matches: 6. Per the germline V gene, CDR1 is SGHNT and CDR2 is YYREEE (reference sequence). The CDR3 extends over 14 amino acids. Here the CDR3 reads CASSSGQGREKLFF. The CDR3 region has the DNA TGTGCCAGCAGCTCTGGACAGGGCAGGGAAAAACTGTTTTTT. Using reference TRBV5-4 and TRBJ1-4 for the parts outside the CDR3, the full variable domain is ETGVTQSPTHLIKTRGQQVTLRCSSQSGHNTVSWYQQALGQGPQFIFQYYREEENGRGNFPPRFSGLQFPNYSSELNVNALELDDSALYLCASSSGQGREKLFFGSGTQLSVL.

CDR3 in amino acids: CASGTANYGYTF. CDR3 coding DNA: TGTGCCTCAGGGACAGCTAACTATGGCTACACCTTC. The chain recombines TRBV7-3 with TRBJ1-2; TRBD1 matches 7 bases. The CDR3 contains 12 residues. Trimming removed 11 bases from V and 0 bases from J; junction bases left unmatched: 3. The germline V gene encodes CDR1 SGHTA and CDR2 FQGTGA.

J is TRBJ1-1 and V is TRBV3-1 (or the pseudogene TRBV3-2); D gene uncertain. CDR1 is LGHDT and CDR2 is YNNKEL in the germline V gene (reference sequence). The CDR3 length is 12 residues. V lost 4 bases and J 3 bases, leaving 6 bases between the germline ends. In DNA form, the CDR3 reads TGTGCCAGCAGCCTCGCGGACACTGAAGCTTTCTTT. Translation: CASSLADTEAFF.

The chain couples TRBV7-6 to TRBJ1-2; 8 nucleotides align to TRBD1. The V gene end was trimmed by 5 bases and the J gene end by 4 bases; junction bases not matched to a gene: 9. Germline V lookup: CDR1 SGHVS, CDR2 FNYEAQ. This CDR3 is built from 15 residues. The CDR3 here is CASSVGTGSFYGYTF. The CDR3 DNA is TGTGCCAGCAGCGTCGGGACAGGCAGCTTCTATGGCTACACCTTC.

The genes are TRBV5-8 and TRBJ1-5; no firm D call. The CDR3 contains 15 residues. The V end lost 4 bases, the J end lost 9 bases, and 20 bases lay between the germline ends. In germline, CDR1 is SGHTS, CDR2 YDEGEE. The CDR3 DNA is TGTGCCAGCAGCCCCCCCCCGGGGTCCCCCGTGCCCCAGCATTTT. Protein: CASSPPPGSPVPQHF. The variable domain in full, completed from reference TRBV5-8 and TRBJ1-5, reads EAGVTQSPTHLIKTRGQQATLRCSPISGHTSVYWYQQALGLGLQFLLWYDEGEERNRGNFPPRFSGRQFPNYSSELNVNALELEDSALYLCASSPPPGSPVPQHFGDGTRLSIL.